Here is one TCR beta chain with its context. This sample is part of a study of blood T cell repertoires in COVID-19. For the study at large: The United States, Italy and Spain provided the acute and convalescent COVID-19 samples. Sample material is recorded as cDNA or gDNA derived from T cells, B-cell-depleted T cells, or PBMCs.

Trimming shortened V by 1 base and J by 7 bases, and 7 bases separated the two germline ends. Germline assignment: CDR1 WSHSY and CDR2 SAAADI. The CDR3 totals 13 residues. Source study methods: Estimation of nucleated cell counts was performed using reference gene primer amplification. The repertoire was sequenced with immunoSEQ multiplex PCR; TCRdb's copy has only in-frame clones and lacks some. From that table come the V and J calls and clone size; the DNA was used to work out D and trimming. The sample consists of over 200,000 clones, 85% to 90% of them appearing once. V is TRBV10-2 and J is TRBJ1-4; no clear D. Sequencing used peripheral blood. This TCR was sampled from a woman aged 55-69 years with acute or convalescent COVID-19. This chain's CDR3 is CASSELGGEKLFF. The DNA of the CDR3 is TGCGCCAGCAGTGAGTTGGGAGGTGAAAAACTGTTTTTT.